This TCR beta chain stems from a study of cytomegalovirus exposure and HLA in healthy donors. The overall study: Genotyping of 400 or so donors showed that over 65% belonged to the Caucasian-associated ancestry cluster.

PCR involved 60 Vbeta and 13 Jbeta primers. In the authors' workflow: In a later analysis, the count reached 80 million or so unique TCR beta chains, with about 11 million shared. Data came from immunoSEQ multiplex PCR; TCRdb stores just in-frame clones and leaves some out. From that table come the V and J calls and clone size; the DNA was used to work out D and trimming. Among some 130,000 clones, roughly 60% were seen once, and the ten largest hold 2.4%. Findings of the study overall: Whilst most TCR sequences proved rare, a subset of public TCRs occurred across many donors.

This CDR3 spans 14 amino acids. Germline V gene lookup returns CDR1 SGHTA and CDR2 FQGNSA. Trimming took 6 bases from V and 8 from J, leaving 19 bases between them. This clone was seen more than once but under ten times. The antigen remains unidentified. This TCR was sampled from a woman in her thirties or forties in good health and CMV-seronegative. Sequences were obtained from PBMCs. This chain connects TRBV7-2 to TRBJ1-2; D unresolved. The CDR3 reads CASSRRREREGYTF. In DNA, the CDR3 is TGTGCCAGCAGTCGGCGGAGGGAACGTGAAGGCTACACCTTC. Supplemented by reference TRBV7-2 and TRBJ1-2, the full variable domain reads GAGVSQSPSNKVTEKGKDVELRCDPISGHTALYWYRQSLGQGLEFLIYFQGNSAPDKSGLPSDRFSAERTGGSVSTLTIQRTQQEDSAVYLCASSRRREREGYTFGSGTRLTVV.